This T cell receptor beta chain was sequenced during a study of cytomegalovirus exposure and HLA in healthy donors. In the study overall: Earlier work reported roughly 120 million unique TCR beta sequences from about 180 million T cells.

Germline CDR1 and CDR2: MNHEY and SVGAGI. This CDR3 is built from 13 residues. V was clipped by 5 bases and J by 7 bases; unmatched bases: 4. PCR was performed using 60 Vbeta and 13 Jbeta primers. Original handling: In a later analysis, the count reached 82 million or so unique TCR beta chains, with about 9.9 million shared. The method was immunoSEQ multiplex PCR; TCRdb's version includes in-frame clones alone and lacks a portion of them. That table is the source of V, J and clone size, and D and trimming were worked out from the DNA. The record lists around 58,000 clones, of which the ten most abundant hold approximately 10%.

This chain joins TRBV6-5 and TRBJ1-5, with TRBD1 identical over 8 bases. The specimen sequenced was PBMCs. The receptor was isolated from a man aged 45-60 years in good health and CMV-seropositive. CDR3 amino acids: CASSPGQGQPQHF. In DNA, the CDR3 is TGTGCCAGCAGTCCTGGACAGGGCCAGCCCCAGCATTTT.